This T cell receptor beta chain was recorded in a study of blood T cell repertoires in COVID-19. The wider study: Italy, Spain and the United States were the sources of the convalescent and acute COVID-19 samples.

Germline CDR1 LGHNA, CDR2 YSLEER. The CDR3 has 15 residues. V was cut by 0 bases and J by 4 bases, with 12 bases left in between. Per the original data handling: Reference gene primer amplification yielded estimated nucleated cell counts. Profiling relied on immunoSEQ multiplex PCR, and the TCRdb table lists in-frame clones only, not all of them. From that table come the V and J calls and clone size; the DNA was used to work out D and trimming. Among some 370,000 clones listed, less than 90% were seen once. Cohorts were assigned according to the clinical history that participants reported. The chain combines TRBV4-3 with TRBJ1-2; maybe TRBD1 (5 bases). Sequencing was done on a sample of PBMCs or T cells enriched from blood (not recorded which). The clonotype originates from a woman aged 45 to 65 who had recovered from COVID-19. The DNA of the CDR3 is TGCGCCAGCAGCCAAGACGGGGCGGGGATCTATGGCTACACCTTC. It is translated as CASSQDGAGIYGYTF.